This T cell receptor beta chain comes out of a study of blood T cell repertoires in COVID-19. Patients from Seattle were sampled longitudinally, starting during active infection. Study processing details: Quantification of nucleated cells was approximated via reference gene primer amplification. Sequenced by immunoSEQ multiplex PCR; TCRdb stores in-frame clones only, minus some. The DNA was the basis for D and trimming; V, J and clone size are from that table. Of under 250,000 clones in the sample, approximately 85% were seen once. This clonotype was sampled from a woman in her 70s with COVID-19, enrolled during active disease. What was sequenced was peripheral blood.

The CDR3 DNA is TGTGCCAGTAGTGCCAGGGATTTTAGGGAGAACACTGAAGCTTTCTTT. Its protein is CASSARDFRENTEAFF. The chain employs TRBV19 and TRBJ1-1, with TRBD1 as a possible D gene (5 bases). Germline CDR1 and CDR2: LNHDA and SQIVND (reference sequence). The CDR3 covers 16 residues. The germline V and J ends were trimmed by 5 bases and 1 base, with 17 bases remaining between them.